This is a list of T cell receptor beta chains from one sample in a study of graft-versus-host responses after intestinal transplantation. The method was immunoSEQ multiplex PCR; TCRdb's version includes in-frame clones alone and lacks a portion of them. Altogether approximately 10,000 clones are present, 88% being singletons, with the ten largest covering 9.9%. Sequencing was performed on PBMCs, taken more than 230 days after intestinal transplant. The receptor set was obtained from a human patient who received an intestinal transplant, so some T cells may come from the graft donor. The CDR3 runs from the conserved cysteine through the conserved F or W. D genes are given only for firm matches. Clone size appears in some rows only: once, few, many, or a class for an expanded clone.

V,size,D,J,CDR3,DNA
TRBV6-4,few,NA,TRBJ2-1,CASSDSSGSYNEQFF,TGTGCCAGCAGTGACTCGAGCGGCTCCTACAATGAGCAGTTCTTC
TRBV18,NA,NA,TRBJ1-4,CASSPLGRHTSATNEKLFF,TGTGCCAGCTCACCACTCGGCAGGCACACTTCTGCGACTAATGAAAAACTGTTTTTT
TRBV7-2,NA,NA,TRBJ2-3,CASSLARGTDTQYF,TGTGCCAGCAGCTTAGCGCGGGGCACAGATACGCAGTATTTT
TRBV19,NA,NA,TRBJ2-3,CASSIYRGGSTDTQYF,TGTGCCAGTAGTATCTACAGGGGGGGATCCACAGATACGCAGTATTTT
TRBV27,once,TRBD1,TRBJ2-3,CASSLGWDRSTDTQYF,TGTGCCAGCAGTTTAGGGTGGGACAGGAGCACAGATACGCAGTATTTT
TRBV6-1,NA,TRBD2,TRBJ2-5,CASSEAVAGPQETQYF,TGTGCCAGCAGTGAGGCGGTAGCGGGACCACAAGAGACCCAGTACTTC
TRBV7-9,NA,NA,TRBJ2-7,CASSSWTSSYEQYF,TGTGCCAGCAGCAGTTGGACATCCTCCTACGAGCAGTACTTC
TRBV19,NA,TRBD1,TRBJ2-7,CASTRGTGNYEQYF,TGTGCCAGTACTAGGGGGACAGGGAACTACGAGCAGTACTTC
TRBV6-1,NA,NA,TRBJ2-7,CASTGTTYEQYF,TGTGCCAGCACCGGGACGACCTACGAGCAGTACTTC
TRBV27,NA,TRBD2,TRBJ2-7,CASSTTSETSGKYRAYEQYF,TGTGCCAGCAGTACCACTTCCGAGACTAGCGGGAAATACCGAGCCTACGAGCAGTACTTC
TRBV10-3,once,TRBD1,TRBJ1-6,CAIRGDRDGSPLHF,TGTGCCATCAGAGGAGACAGGGATGGTTCACCCCTCCACTTT
TRBV28,NA,TRBD1,TRBJ1-6,CASRGRTGITSSYNSPLHF,TGTGCCAGCAGGGGCCGGACAGGTATTACGAGCTCCTATAATTCACCCCTCCACTTT
TRBV11-2,NA,NA,TRBJ2-1,CASSLDPDTYNEQFF,TGTGCCAGCAGCTTAGATCCGGATACCTACAATGAGCAGTTCTTC
TRBV6-1,NA,NA,TRBJ1-5,CASSELGSHQPQHF,TGTGCCAGCAGTGAGTTAGGGAGTCATCAGCCCCAGCATTTT
TRBV27,NA,TRBD1,TRBJ1-3,CASSPGTGTGNTIYF,TGTGCCAGCAGTCCAGGGACAGGGACTGGAAACACCATATATTTT
TRBV4-1,NA,TRBD1,TRBJ1-5,CASSPRQGASNQPQHF,TGCGCCAGCAGCCCTAGACAGGGGGCAAGCAATCAGCCCCAGCATTTT
TRBV4-2,NA,NA,TRBJ2-1,CASSQGPGYQNEQFF,TGTGCCAGCAGCCAAGGCCCTGGCTATCAGAATGAGCAGTTCTTC
TRBV9,NA,NA,TRBJ2-2,CASSENTGELFF,TGTGCCAGCAGCGAGAACACCGGGGAGCTGTTTTTT
TRBV4-1,NA,NA,TRBJ1-3,CASSQEAPVGNTIYF,TGCGCCAGCAGCCAAGAGGCCCCAGTTGGAAACACCATATATTTT
TRBV5-1,once,NA,TRBJ2-1,CASSLIPFYNEQFF,TGCGCCAGCAGCCTAATCCCCTTTTACAATGAGCAGTTCTTC
TRBV7-9,NA,NA,TRBJ2-7,CASSQDGSSYEQYF,TGTGCCAGCAGCCAGGACGGAAGCTCCTACGAGCAGTACTTC
TRBV7-9,NA,NA,TRBJ2-7,CASSLEGRSYEQYF,TGTGCCAGCAGCTTAGAAGGACGGAGCTACGAGCAGTACTTC
TRBV12-5,NA,NA,TRBJ1-1,CASGPSGGTEAFF,TGTGCTAGTGGTCCCTCGGGGGGCACTGAAGCTTTCTTT
TRBV5-4,NA,NA,TRBJ1-2,CASSDTDYGYTF,TGTGCCAGCAGCGATACAGACTATGGCTACACCTTC
TRBV7-8,few,NA,TRBJ1-1,CASSPGGVRAFF,TGTGCCAGCAGCCCCGGAGGGGTGAGAGCTTTCTTT
TRBV5-6,NA,NA,TRBJ1-1,CASSFRRGLVTFF,TGTGCCAGCAGCTTCCGTAGGGGACTCGTAACTTTCTTT
TRBV9,NA,NA,TRBJ2-6,CASSGGHTVSGANVLTF,TGTGCCAGCAGTGGCGGGCATACAGTATCTGGGGCCAACGTCCTGACTTTC
TRBV5-1,NA,NA,TRBJ1-3,CASSGGVSAGNTIYF,TGCGCCAGCAGCGGAGGGGTTTCCGCTGGAAACACCATATATTTT
TRBV10-3,NA,TRBD1,TRBJ2-5,CAISGPGQGQTQYF,TGTGCCATCAGTGGCCCGGGACAGGGTCAGACCCAGTACTTC
TRBV19,NA,NA,TRBJ1-4,CASSTGFLEKLFF,TGTGCCAGCAGTACAGGGTTTTTGGAAAAACTGTTTTTT
TRBV2,NA,NA,TRBJ1-4,CASTPTGFADEKLFF,TGTGCCAGCACCCCAACAGGGTTTGCGGATGAAAAACTGTTTTTT
TRBV16,NA,TRBD1,TRBJ1-5,CASSQTQGASNQPQHF,TGTGCCAGCAGCCAAACCCAGGGGGCTAGCAATCAGCCCCAGCATTTT
TRBV2,NA,TRBD2,TRBJ2-3,CASSEDKAGGTDTQYF,TGTGCCAGCAGTGAAGATAAGGCGGGAGGGACAGATACGCAGTATTTT
TRBV27,NA,TRBD2,TRBJ2-2,CASSFSTSGRVTGELFF,TGTGCCAGCAGTTTTTCGACTAGCGGGAGAGTCACCGGGGAGCTGTTTTTT
TRBV6-5,NA,NA,TRBJ2-5,CASSYSGGGETQYF,TGTGCCAGCAGTTACTCTGGGGGAGGAGAGACCCAGTACTTC
TRBV5-1,NA,NA,TRBJ1-2,CASSLEQGSGGYTF,TGCGCCAGCAGCTTGGAACAGGGAAGCGGAGGCTACACCTTC
TRBV7-8,NA,NA,TRBJ2-2,CASAQANTGELFF,TGTGCCAGCGCGCAAGCGAACACCGGGGAGCTGTTTTTT
TRBV19,NA,TRBD2,TRBJ2-5,CASSAGGPQETQYF,TGTGCCAGTAGTGCGGGAGGGCCACAAGAGACCCAGTACTTC
TRBV18,NA,TRBD1,TRBJ1-6,CASSPPPDRGLNSPLHF,TGTGCCAGCTCACCCCCGCCGGACAGGGGGCTTAATTCACCCCTCCACTTT
TRBV18,once,TRBD1,TRBJ1-4,CASSPDRDEKLFF,TGTGCCAGCTCACCGGACAGGGACGAAAAACTGTTTTTT
TRBV6-7,NA,NA,TRBJ1-4,CASSYSAGQNEKLFF,TGTGCCAGCAGTTACTCGGCAGGGCAAAATGAAAAACTGTTTTTT
TRBV28,few,TRBD2,TRBJ2-7,CASSLSWAGGSYEQYF,TGTGCCAGCAGTTTAAGTTGGGCGGGGGGCTCCTACGAGCAGTACTTC
TRBV5-6,NA,NA,TRBJ1-2,CASSFPGGARGYTF,TGTGCCAGCAGCTTCCCGGGCGGGGCGCGGGGCTACACCTTC
TRBV2,NA,TRBD2,TRBJ2-1,CASSDERTSGTQNSYNEQFF,TGTGCCAGCAGTGACGAGAGGACTAGCGGGACCCAAAACTCCTACAATGAGCAGTTCTTC